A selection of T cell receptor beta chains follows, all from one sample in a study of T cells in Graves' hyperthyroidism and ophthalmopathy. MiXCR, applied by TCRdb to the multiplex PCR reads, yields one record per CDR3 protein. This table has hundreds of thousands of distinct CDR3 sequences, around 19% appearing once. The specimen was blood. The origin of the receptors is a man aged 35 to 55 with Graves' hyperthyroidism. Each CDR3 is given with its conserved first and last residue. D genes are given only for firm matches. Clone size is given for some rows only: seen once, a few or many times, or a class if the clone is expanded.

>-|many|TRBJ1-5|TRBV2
TGTGCCAGCAGTGAACGGGAAGAGGGCAATCAGCCCCAGCATTTT
CASSEREEGNQPQHF
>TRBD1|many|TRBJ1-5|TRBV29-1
TGCAGCGTTAGGACAGGTTTGGGCAATCAGCCCCAGCATTTT
CSVRTGLGNQPQHF
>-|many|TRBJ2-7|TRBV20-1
TGCAGTGCTAGAGTAAGGGGAACCTACGAGCAGTACTTC
CSARVRGTYEQYF
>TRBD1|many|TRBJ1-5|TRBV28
TGTGCCAGCAGTCTAATCCGGGACAGGAGAAATCAGCCCCAGCATTTT
CASSLIRDRRNQPQHF
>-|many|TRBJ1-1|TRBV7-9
TGTGCCAGCAGCTTAGTCGGCTGGGATAACACTGAAGCTTTCTTT
CASSLVGWDNTEAFF
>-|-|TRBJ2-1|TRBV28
TGTGCCAGCAGTTTATCTGGGGGGGCTCGGAATGAGCAGTTCTTC
CASSLSGGARNEQFF
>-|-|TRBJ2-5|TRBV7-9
TGTGCCAGCAGCTTCCAGGCCCGGGTCGGCGACGGGGCCCAGTACTTC
CASSFQARVGDGAQYF
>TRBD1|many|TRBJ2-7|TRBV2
TGTGCCAGCAGTGAATATAGGGACAGCGGCGAGCAGTACTTC
CASSEYRDSGEQYF
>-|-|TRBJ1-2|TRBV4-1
TGCGCCAGCAGCCCGGTTCCTTTTGCCGGCTACACCTTC
CASSPVPFAGYTF
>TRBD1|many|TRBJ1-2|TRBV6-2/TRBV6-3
TGTGCCAGCAGATGGACAGGGGACGGCTACACCTTC
CASRWTGDGYTF
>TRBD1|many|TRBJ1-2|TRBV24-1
TGTGCCACCAGTGATTTGCCTGGACAGGGTGGCTACACCTTC
CATSDLPGQGGYTF
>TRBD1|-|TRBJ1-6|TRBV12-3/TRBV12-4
TGTGCCAGCAGTTTAGCCCGTCCCGGGACAGGGGGCGTGTTTATACCCCTCCACTTT
CASSLARPGTGGVFIPLHF
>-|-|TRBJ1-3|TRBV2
TGTGCCAGCAGTGACCCGGGGGGAAGAACTGGAAACACCATATATTTT
CASSDPGGRTGNTIYF
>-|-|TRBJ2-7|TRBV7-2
TGTGCCAGCAGCTTAGTCAGGGGACAACCCTACGAGCAGTACTTC
CASSLVRGQPYEQYF
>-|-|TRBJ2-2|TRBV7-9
TGTACCAGCAGCTTACTGGTGGGGGAGCTGTTTTTT
CTSSLLVGELFF
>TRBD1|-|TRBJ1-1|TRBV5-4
TGTGCCAGCAGCTTGCAGGGGGACTTGGGAGGTGAAGCTTTCTTT
CASSLQGDLGGEAFF
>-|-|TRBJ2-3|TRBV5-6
TGTGCCAGCAGCTTGTGGGGGCATACGCAGTATTTT
CASSLWGHTQYF
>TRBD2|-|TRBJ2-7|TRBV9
TGTGCCAGCAGCAATAGCGGGGGGAATGAGCAGTACTTC
CASSNSGGNEQYF
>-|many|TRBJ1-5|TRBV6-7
TGTGCCAGCAGTTACTCGAAAAGGCAGCCCCAGCATTTT
CASSYSKRQPQHF
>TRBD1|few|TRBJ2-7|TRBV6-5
TGTGCCAGCAGTTACTCTGGGCCACAGGGGAACTACGAGCAGTACTTC
CASSYSGPQGNYEQYF
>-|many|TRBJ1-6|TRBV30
TGTGCCTGGAGTGACACACGGGGGATCTCACCCCTCCACTTT
CAWSDTRGISPLHF
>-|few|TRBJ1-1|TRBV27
TGTGCCAGCAGCCCAACATTGTACACTGAAGCTTTCTTT
CASSPTLYTEAFF
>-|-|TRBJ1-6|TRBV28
TGTGCCAGCAGCCGACCCCTGGAGCCCCTCCACTTT
CASSRPLEPLHF
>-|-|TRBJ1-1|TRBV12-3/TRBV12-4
TGTGCCAGCAGCGAGAGCCGGGACTCTAACACTGAAGCTTTCTTT
CASSESRDSNTEAFF
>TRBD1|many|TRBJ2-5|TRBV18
TGTGCCAGCTCACAGAGACAGGGGGCCTACCAAGAGACCCAGTACTTC
CASSQRQGAYQETQYF
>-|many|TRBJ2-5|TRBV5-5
TGTGCCAGCAGCTTTCAGGAGGAAGAGACCCAGTACTTC
CASSFQEEETQYF
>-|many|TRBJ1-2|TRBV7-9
TGTGCCAGCAGCTTCATCAGGACATTTGGCTACACCTTC
CASSFIRTFGYTF
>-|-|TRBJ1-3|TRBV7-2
TGTGCCAGCAGCCCGGACGGAGGCTCTGGAAACACCATATATTTT
CASSPDGGSGNTIYF
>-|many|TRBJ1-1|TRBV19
TGTGCCAGTAGCTGGGCAGGGGCCCAAAGCACTGAAGCTTTCTTT
CASSWAGAQSTEAFF
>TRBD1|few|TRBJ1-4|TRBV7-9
TGTGCCAGCAGCTTCCGGGACAGGGGTGAAAAACTGTTTTTT
CASSFRDRGEKLFF
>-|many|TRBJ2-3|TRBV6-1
TGTGCCAGCAGTGAATTTAGCACAGATACGCAGTATTTT
CASSEFSTDTQYF
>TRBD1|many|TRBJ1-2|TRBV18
TGTGCCAGCTCACCGACAGGGGATGGCTACACCTTC
CASSPTGDGYTF
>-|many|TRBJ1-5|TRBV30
TGTGCCTGGAGTGTGAACAGGGATCAGCCCCAGCATTTT
CAWSVNRDQPQHF
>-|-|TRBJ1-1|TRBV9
TGTGCCAGCAGCGTAGGAGCCAGTTATACCACTGAAGCTTTCTTT
CASSVGASYTTEAFF
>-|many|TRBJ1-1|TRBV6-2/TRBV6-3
TGCGCCAGCAGACGTCAGGAGAACACTGAAGCTTTCTTT
CASRRQENTEAFF
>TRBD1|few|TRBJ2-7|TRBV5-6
TGTGCCAGCAGCATAGTGGGGACAGGGCTGTACGAGCAGTACTTC
CASSIVGTGLYEQYF
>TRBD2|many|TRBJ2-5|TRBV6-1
TGTGCCAGCAGTTACGCTAGCGGGGGGGCTGAGACCCAGTACTTC
CASSYASGGAETQYF